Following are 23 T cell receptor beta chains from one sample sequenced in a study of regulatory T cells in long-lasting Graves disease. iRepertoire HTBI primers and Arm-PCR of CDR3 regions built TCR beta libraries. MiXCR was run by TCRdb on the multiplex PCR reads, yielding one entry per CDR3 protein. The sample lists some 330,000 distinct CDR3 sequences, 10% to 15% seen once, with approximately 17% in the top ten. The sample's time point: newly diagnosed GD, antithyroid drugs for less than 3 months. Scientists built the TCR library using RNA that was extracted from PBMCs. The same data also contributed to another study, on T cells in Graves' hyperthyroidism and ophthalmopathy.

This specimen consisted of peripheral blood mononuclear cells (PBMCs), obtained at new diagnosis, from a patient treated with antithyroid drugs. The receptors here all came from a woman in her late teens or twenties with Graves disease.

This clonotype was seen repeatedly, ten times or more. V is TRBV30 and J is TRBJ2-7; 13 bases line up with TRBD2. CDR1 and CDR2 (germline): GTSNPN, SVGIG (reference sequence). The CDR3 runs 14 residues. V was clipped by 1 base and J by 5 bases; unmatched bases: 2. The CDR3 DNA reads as TGTGCCTGGAGTGATGGACTAGCGGGAGACGAGCAGTACTTC. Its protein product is CAWSDGLAGDEQYF.

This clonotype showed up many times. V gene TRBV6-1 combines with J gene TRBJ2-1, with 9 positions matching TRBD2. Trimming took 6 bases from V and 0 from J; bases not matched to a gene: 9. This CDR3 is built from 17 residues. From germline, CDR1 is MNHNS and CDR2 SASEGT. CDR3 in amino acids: CASSEMAGGSSYNEQFF. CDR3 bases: TGTGCCAGCAGCGAGATGGCGGGGGGGAGCTCCTACAATGAGCAGTTCTTC.

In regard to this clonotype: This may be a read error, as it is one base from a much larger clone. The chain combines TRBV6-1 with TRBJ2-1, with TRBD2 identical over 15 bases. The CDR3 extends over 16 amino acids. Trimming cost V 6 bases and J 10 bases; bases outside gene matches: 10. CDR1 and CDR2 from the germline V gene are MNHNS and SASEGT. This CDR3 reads CASSSRTSGGAREQFF. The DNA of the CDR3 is TGTGCCAGCAGCTCCCGGACTAGCGGGGGGGCCCGGGAGCAGTTCTTC.

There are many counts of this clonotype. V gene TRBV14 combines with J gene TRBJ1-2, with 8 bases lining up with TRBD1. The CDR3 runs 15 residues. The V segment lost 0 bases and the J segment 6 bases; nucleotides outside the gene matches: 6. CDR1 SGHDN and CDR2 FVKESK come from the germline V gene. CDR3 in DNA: TGTGCCAGCAGCCAAGACAGGGGGCGCGTCGATGGCTACACCTTC. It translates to CASSQDRGRVDGYTF.

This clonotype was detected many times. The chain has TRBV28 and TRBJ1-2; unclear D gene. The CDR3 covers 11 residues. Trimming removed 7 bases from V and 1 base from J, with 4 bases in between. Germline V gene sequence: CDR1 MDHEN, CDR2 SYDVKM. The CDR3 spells CASMSNYGYTF. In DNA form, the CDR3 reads TGTGCCAGCATGAGTAACTATGGCTACACCTTC.

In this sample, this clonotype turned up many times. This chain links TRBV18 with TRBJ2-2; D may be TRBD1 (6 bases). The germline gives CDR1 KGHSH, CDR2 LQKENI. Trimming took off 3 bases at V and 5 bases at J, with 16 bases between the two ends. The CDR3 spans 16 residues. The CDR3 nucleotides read TGTGCCAGCTCACCCGCATCAACTAGGGGGACCGGGGAGCTGTTTTTT. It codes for CASSPASTRGTGELFF.

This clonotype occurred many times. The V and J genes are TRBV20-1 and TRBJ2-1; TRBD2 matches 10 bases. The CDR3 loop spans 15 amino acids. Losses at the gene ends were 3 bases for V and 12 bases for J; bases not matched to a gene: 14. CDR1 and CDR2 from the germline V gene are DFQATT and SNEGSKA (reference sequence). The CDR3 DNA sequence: TGCAGTGCTAGGAAGCCTAGCGGGAGTTCCCTCTTGCAGTTCTTC. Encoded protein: CSARKPSGSSLLQFF.

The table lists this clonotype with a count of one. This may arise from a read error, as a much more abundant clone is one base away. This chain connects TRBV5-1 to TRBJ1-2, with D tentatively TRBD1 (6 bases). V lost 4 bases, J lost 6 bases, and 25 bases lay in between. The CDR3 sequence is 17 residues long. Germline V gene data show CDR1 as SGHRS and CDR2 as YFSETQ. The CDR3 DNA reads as TGCGCCAGCAGCCTACGGACTCCGACTCAGGGGAACCATGGCTACACCTTC. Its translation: CASSLRTPTQGNHGYTF.

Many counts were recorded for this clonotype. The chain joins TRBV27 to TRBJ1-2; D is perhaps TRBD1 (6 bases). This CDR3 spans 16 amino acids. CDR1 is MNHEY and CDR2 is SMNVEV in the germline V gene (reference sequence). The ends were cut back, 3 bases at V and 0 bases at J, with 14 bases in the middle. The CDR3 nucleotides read TGTGCCAGCAGTTTTTCCCAGACAGGAACTAACTATGGCTACACCTTC. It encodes CASSFSQTGTNYGYTF.

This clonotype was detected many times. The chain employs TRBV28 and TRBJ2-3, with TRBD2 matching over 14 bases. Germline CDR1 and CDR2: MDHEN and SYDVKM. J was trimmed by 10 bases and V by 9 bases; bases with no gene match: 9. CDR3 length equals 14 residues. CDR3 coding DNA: TGTGCCAGTGTACAGGGACTAGCGGGAGCATCGCAGTATTTT. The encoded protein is CASVQGLAGASQYF.

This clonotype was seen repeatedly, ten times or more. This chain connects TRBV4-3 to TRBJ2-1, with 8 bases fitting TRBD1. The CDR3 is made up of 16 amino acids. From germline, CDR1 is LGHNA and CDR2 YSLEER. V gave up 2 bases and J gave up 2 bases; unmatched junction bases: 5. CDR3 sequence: CASSQLTGVPYNEQFF. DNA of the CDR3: TGCGCCAGCAGCCAACTGACAGGGGTCCCCTACAATGAGCAGTTCTTC.

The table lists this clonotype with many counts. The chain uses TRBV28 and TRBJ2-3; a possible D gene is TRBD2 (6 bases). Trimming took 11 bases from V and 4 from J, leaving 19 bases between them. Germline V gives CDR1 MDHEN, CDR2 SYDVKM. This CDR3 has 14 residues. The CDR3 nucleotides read TGTGCCGCAGAGCGGGCGGGACGGGCAGATACGCAGTATTTT. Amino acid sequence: CAAERAGRADTQYF. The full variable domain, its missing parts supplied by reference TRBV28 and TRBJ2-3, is DVKVTQSSRYLVKRTGEKVFLECVQDMDHENMFWYRQDPGLGLRLIYFSYDVKMKEKGDIPEGYSVSREKKERFSLILESASTNQTSMYLCAAERAGRADTQYFGPGTRLTVL.

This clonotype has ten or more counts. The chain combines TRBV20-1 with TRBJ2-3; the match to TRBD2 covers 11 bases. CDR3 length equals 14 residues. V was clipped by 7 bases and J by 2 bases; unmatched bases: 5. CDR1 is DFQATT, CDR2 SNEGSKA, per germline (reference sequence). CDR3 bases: TGCAGTGTTCCGGGACTAGCGGACACAGATACGCAGTATTTT. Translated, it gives CSVPGLADTDTQYF.

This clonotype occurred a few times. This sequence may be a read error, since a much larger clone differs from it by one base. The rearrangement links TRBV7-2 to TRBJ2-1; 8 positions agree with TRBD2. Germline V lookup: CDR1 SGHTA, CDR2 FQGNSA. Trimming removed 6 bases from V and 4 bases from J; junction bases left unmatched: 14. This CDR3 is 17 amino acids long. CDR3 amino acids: CASSPDGGGGPYNEQFF. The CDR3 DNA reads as TGTGCCAGCAGTCCGGACGGGGGGGGCGGTCCATACAATGAGCAGTTCTTC. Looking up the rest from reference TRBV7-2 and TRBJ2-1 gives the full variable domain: GAGVSQSPSNKVTEKGKDVELRCDPISGHTALYWYRQSLGQGLEFLIYFQGNSAPDKSGLPSDRFSAERTGGSVSTLTIQRTQQEDSAVYLCASSPDGGGGPYNEQFFGPGTRLTVL.

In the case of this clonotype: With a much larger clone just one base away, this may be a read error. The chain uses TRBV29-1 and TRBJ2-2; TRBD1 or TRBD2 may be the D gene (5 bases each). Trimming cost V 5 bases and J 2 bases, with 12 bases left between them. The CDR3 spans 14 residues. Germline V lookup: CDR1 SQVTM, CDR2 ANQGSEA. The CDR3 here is CSVFRGVNTGELFF. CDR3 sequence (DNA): TGCAGCGTTTTTCGGGGCGTTAACACCGGGGAGCTGTTTTTT.

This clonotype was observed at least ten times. The CDR3 region is CASSLFGLATTGELFF. The CDR3 nucleotides read TGTGCCAGCAGCTTATTCGGACTAGCGACCACCGGGGAGCTGTTTTTT. This sequence joins TRBV7-8 and TRBJ2-2, with 9 bases identical to TRBD2. Germline V gene data show CDR1 as SGHVS and CDR2 as FQNEAQ. The CDR3 covers 16 residues. Trimming took 2 bases from V and 4 from J; bases not matched to a gene: 5.

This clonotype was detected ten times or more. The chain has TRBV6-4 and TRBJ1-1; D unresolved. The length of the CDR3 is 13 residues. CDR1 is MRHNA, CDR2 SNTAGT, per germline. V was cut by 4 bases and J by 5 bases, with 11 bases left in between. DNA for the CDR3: TGTGCCAGCAGTGCGGACTTAGGGACTGAAGCTTTCTTT. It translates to CASSADLGTEAFF.

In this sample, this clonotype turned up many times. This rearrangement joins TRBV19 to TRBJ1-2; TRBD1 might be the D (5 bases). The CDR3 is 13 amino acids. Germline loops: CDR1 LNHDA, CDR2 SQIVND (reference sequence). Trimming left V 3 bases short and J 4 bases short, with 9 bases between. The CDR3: CASSIGGLYGYTF. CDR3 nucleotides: TGTGCCAGTAGTATTGGGGGACTCTATGGCTACACCTTC.

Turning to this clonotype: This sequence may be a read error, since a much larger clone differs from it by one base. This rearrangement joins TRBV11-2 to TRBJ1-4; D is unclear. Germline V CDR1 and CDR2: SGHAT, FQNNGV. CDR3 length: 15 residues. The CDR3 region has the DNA TGTGCCAGCAGCTACTTTAGTGGTGATAATGATAAACTGTTTTTT. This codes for CASSYFSGDNDKLFF. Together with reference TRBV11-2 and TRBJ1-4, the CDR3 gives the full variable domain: EAGVAQSPRYKIIEKRQSVAFWCNPISGHATLYWYQQILGQGPKLLIQFQNNGVVDDSQLPKDRFSAERLKGVDSTLKIQPAKLEDSAVYLCASSYFSGDNDKLFFGSGTQLSVL.

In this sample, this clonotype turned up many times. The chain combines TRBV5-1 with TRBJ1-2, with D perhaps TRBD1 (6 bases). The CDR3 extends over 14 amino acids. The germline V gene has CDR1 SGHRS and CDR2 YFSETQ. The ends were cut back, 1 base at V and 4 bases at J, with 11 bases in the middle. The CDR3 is CASSLTGQSYGYTF. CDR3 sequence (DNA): TGCGCCAGCAGCTTGACAGGGCAAAGCTATGGCTACACCTTC.

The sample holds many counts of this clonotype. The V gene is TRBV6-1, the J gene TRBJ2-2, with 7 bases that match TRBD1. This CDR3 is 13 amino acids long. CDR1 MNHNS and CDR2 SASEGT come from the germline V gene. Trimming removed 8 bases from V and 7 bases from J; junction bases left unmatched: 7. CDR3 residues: CASGKTGDGELFF. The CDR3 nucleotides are TGTGCCAGCGGGAAAACAGGGGACGGGGAGCTGTTTTTT.

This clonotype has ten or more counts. The CDR3 reads CASRARTGPNTEAFF. The CDR3 bases are TGTGCCAGTAGGGCCCGGACAGGACCTAACACTGAAGCTTTCTTT. This rearrangement joins TRBV19 to TRBJ1-1, with TRBD1 identical over 7 bases. CDR1 and CDR2 from the germline V gene are LNHDA and SQIVND (reference sequence). With V trimmed by 6 bases and J by 2 bases, 9 bases remained unmatched. This CDR3 contains 15 residues.

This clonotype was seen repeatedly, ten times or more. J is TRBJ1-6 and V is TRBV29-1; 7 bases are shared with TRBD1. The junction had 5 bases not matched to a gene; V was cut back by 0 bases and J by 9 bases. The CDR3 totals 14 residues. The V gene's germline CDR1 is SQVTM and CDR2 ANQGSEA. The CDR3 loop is CSVEETGSGSPLHF. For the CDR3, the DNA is TGCAGCGTTGAAGAGACAGGGTCTGGTTCACCCCTCCACTTT.